The T cell receptor beta chain under discussion was sequenced for a study of vaccination effects on CD4 cells after COVID-19. Study conclusions and caveats: At late timepoints after vaccination, vaccine- and infection-induced clones shrank markedly.

Germline assignment: CDR1 LNHDA and CDR2 SQIVND (reference sequence). The V segment lost 8 bases and the J segment 1 base; nucleotides outside the gene matches: 6. The CDR3 has 14 amino acids. A note on this clone: What it binds is unknown.

CD4+ T cells were isolated after around 10 days of culture. The person's infection with SARS-CoV-2, confirmed by PCR, took place between March and December 2020. Each participant received a vaccine that was either BNT162b2 or mRNA-1273, given as two doses. This table comes from immunoSEQ multiplex PCR, and its TCRdb copy is limited to in-frame clones, with some not included. Here the sample spans 35,000 to 45,000 clones, about 80% being singletons. This chain joins TRBV19 and TRBJ2-3; TRBD1 matches at 7 bases. The TCR comes from a human donor who had a prior SARS-CoV-2 infection. The sequences come from CD4+ T cells from PBMCs cultured without peptide, collected after COVID-19 vaccination. The CDR3 loop is CASSRQGRTDTQYF. The CDR3 bases are TGTGCCAGTTCTCGACAGGGTCGCACAGATACGCAGTATTTT.